This T cell receptor (beta chain) is from a study of vaccination effects on CD4 cells after COVID-19. As for the study in general: Two-dose BNT162b2 or mRNA-1273 vaccination was given to participants.

Study-level results: Few convalescent patients were studied, and early post-infection samples were lacking. Pronounced clonal contraction occurred in clones induced by infection and by vaccine late after vaccination.

TCRdb's copy holds only in-frame clones and misses some; the assay was immunoSEQ multiplex PCR. This table has 35,000 to 50,000 clones, roughly four fifths appearing once. Points on this clone: Its antigen is as yet unknown.

Between the trimmed V and J ends, which lost 0 bases and 2 bases, there was a span of 19 bases. The germline V gene has CDR1 SGHRS and CDR2 YFSETQ. The CDR3 has 18 residues. Within the ViraFEST assay, antigen-specific CD4+ T cells underwent expansion with viral peptide pools prior to sequencing. Once cultured for approximately ten days, the cells underwent separation to obtain CD4+ T cells. The vaccine recipients had no prior SARS-CoV-2 infection, with negative nucleocapsid antibodies. The rearrangement links TRBV5-1 to TRBJ2-3; possible D gene TRBD1, 5 bases. The material was CD4+ T cells from PBMCs cultured with SARS-CoV-2 spike peptides, obtained before COVID-19 vaccination. The TCR comes from a human donor who received a COVID-19 vaccine. CDR3 coding DNA: TGCGCCAGCAGCTTGGATCCGCAGGGTCCCCCTTACACAGATACGCAGTATTTT. Residues: CASSLDPQGPPYTDTQYF. The variable domain in full, completed from reference TRBV5-1 and TRBJ2-3, reads KAGVTQTPRYLIKTRGQQVTLSCSPISGHRSVSWYQQTPGQGLQFLFEYFSETQRNKGNFPGRFSGRQFSNSRSEMNVSTLELGDSALYLCASSLDPQGPPYTDTQYFGPGTRLTVL.